This is a list of T cell receptor beta chains from one sample in a study of blood T cell repertoires in COVID-19. Assay: immunoSEQ multiplex PCR; the TCRdb copy retains only in-frame clones and omits some. The profile shows under 300,000 clones, just over 90% of them singletons. The sequenced material came from PBMCs or T cells enriched from blood (not recorded which). The receptors originated from a woman in her thirties or forties with acute COVID-19. The CDR3 runs from the conserved cysteine through the conserved F or W. D genes are given only for firm matches. The size of a clone is reported for some rows only, either as once, few or many, or as a class for expanded clones.

>NA|TRBJ2-1|TRBV23-1|NA
TGCGCCAGCAGTCTCAACTCGACTGGGGCAGGGTGTAATGAGCAGTTCTTC
CASSLNSTGAGCNEQFF
>NA|TRBJ2-5|TRBV18|NA
TGTGCCAGCTCACCACGTGTACAGTTCTCGGAGACCCAGTACTTC
CASSPRVQFSETQYF
>TRBD1|TRBJ2-2|TRBV28|once
TGTGCCAGCCTCGGCCCAGGGGGCAAAAACACCGGGGAGCTGTTTTTT
CASLGPGGKNTGELFF
>NA|TRBJ1-1|TRBV19|NA
TGTGCCAGTAGTTCCCAGATGAACACTGAAGCTTTCTTT
CASSSQMNTEAFF
>NA|TRBJ1-1|TRBV15|NA
TGTGCCACCAGCAACTTGGGGGCCCAACAAGAAGCTTTCTTT
CATSNLGAQQEAFF
>TRBD2|TRBJ2-7|TRBV29-1|few
TGCAGCGTCCCAGCGGGGGAGGGCGAATCCTACGAGCAGTACTTC
CSVPAGEGESYEQYF
>TRBD2|TRBJ2-2|TRBV15|NA
TGTGCCACCAGCAGAGTCAGCGGGGGGGGAACCGGGGAGCTGTTTTTT
CATSRVSGGGTGELFF
>NA|TRBJ2-4|TRBV3-1/TRBV3-2|NA
TGTGCCAGCAGCCAAAGTCAGGGGAAAGCCAAAAACATTCAGTACTTC
CASSQSQGKAKNIQYF
>NA|TRBJ1-1|TRBV12-3/TRBV12-4|once
TGTGCCAGCAGTTTGAGAGACACTGAAGCTTTCTTT
CASSLRDTEAFF
>NA|TRBJ2-2|TRBV30|NA
TGTGCCTGGAGTGTACTAAGTACCGGGGAGCTGTTTTTT
CAWSVLSTGELFF
>TRBD1|TRBJ1-2|TRBV7-2|NA
TGTGCCAGCAGCCCCCGACAGGGGACTAACTATGGCTACACCTTC
CASSPRQGTNYGYTF
>NA|TRBJ1-6|TRBV28|once
TGTGCCAGCACCCCCGGTAGATCGGATAATTCACCCCTCCACTTT
CASTPGRSDNSPLHF
>TRBD1|TRBJ1-3|TRBV2|NA
TGTGCCAGCAGTAGGGACAGGGCGGGAAACACCATATATTTT
CASSRDRAGNTIYF
>NA|TRBJ1-4|TRBV27|NA
TGTGCCAGCAGTTTATTAGCGGGGGGCGCGAGGGAAAAACTGTTTTTT
CASSLLAGGAREKLFF
>TRBD2|TRBJ2-7|TRBV5-5|NA
TGTGCCAGCAGCACTGGGGGGGTCTCCTACGAGCAGTACTTC
CASSTGGVSYEQYF
>TRBD1|TRBJ2-1|TRBV3-1/TRBV3-2|once
TGTGCCAGCAGCCATCTCGGGGAGGGGACAGGGATCGGTGAGCAGTTCTTC
CASSHLGEGTGIGEQFF
>NA|TRBJ1-1|TRBV24-1|NA
TGTGCCACCAGTGATCGGGGGAACACTGAAGCTTTCTTT
CATSDRGNTEAFF
>TRBD1|TRBJ1-5|TRBV7-9|NA
TGTGCCAGCAGCTTAGGGGACAGGGGCGAGGAGCCCCAGCATTTT
CASSLGDRGEEPQHF
>TRBD1|TRBJ1-2|TRBV9|NA
TGTGCCAGCAGCGGAAACGGACAGGGGACTAACTATGGCTACACCTTC
CASSGNGQGTNYGYTF
>NA|TRBJ1-3|TRBV6-2/TRBV6-3|NA
TGTGCCAGCGGCCCCAACAGGAGATCCTCTGGAAACACCATATATTTT
CASGPNRRSSGNTIYF
>NA|TRBJ2-7|TRBV11-3|NA
TGTGCCAGCAGCTTAATCTCGCGGGGATCCTTCCACGAGCAGTACTTC
CASSLISRGSFHEQYF
>TRBD1|TRBJ1-3|TRBV4-1|NA
TGCGCCAGCAGCCCAGGACAGGGAGGAAACACCATATATTTT
CASSPGQGGNTIYF
>TRBD1|TRBJ2-7|TRBV7-2|NA
TGTGCCAGCAGCCCCGACAGGGGAGGTTACGAGCAGTACTTC
CASSPDRGGYEQYF
>NA|TRBJ2-2|TRBV28|NA
TGTGCCAGCAGTTCAGGACACGTCCCGAACACCGGGGAGCTGTTTTTT
CASSSGHVPNTGELFF
>NA|TRBJ1-1|TRBV2|NA
TGTGCCAGCAGAGCAGGACTGACGACTGAAGCTTTCTTT
CASRAGLTTEAFF
>TRBD1|TRBJ1-1|TRBV7-2|NA
TGTGCCAGCAGCTTACAGGGGGCGCGGACTGAAGCTTTCTTT
CASSLQGARTEAFF
>NA|TRBJ2-6|TRBV7-9|once
TGTGCCAGCAGCCCTCGACTGAGTGCTGGGGCCAACGTCCTGACTTTC
CASSPRLSAGANVLTF
>NA|TRBJ1-3|TRBV19|NA
TGTGCCAGTAAATGGGCAGAGTCTGGAAACACCATATATTTT
CASKWAESGNTIYF
>TRBD1|TRBJ2-7|TRBV7-9|NA
TGTGCCAGCAGCTTTACGGGGACAGGGAGCTCCTACGAGCAGTACTTC
CASSFTGTGSSYEQYF
>NA|TRBJ1-2|TRBV6-6|once
TGTGCCAGCAGCCCAGGGGATGGCTACACCTTC
CASSPGDGYTF
>NA|TRBJ2-7|TRBV28|NA
TGTGCCAGCAGCCCCCGGGTGTACGAGCAGTACTTC
CASSPRVYEQYF
>NA|TRBJ1-1|TRBV6-2/TRBV6-3|once
TGTGCCAGCAGTTACTTTGAGAGTGACACTGAAGCTTTCTTT
CASSYFESDTEAFF
>TRBD2|TRBJ2-2|TRBV6-4|NA
TGTGCCAGCAGTACAAGAAAACGCCAGCATAGCGGGGGACGTACCGGGGAGCTGTTTTTT
CASSTRKRQHSGGRTGELFF
>TRBD1|TRBJ1-4|TRBV7-9|NA
TGTGCCAGCAGTCAGGACAGGGTTGATGAAAAACTGTTTTTT
CASSQDRVDEKLFF
>TRBD1|TRBJ1-2|TRBV25-1|NA
TGTGCCAGCAGTGAATCCAGGACAGGACTATATGGCTACACCTTC
CASSESRTGLYGYTF
>TRBD1|TRBJ1-5|TRBV29-1|NA
TGCAGCGTGGGTGACAGGGGCAATCAGCCCCAGCATTTT
CSVGDRGNQPQHF
>NA|TRBJ2-4|TRBV4-1|NA
TGCGCCAGCAGCCAAGATGTGGGCAGAGCCAAAAACATTCAGTACTTC
CASSQDVGRAKNIQYF
>TRBD2|TRBJ2-1|TRBV24-1|NA
TGTGCCACCAGTGATTCAATCCTTAGCGGGAGGACCTACAATGAGCAGTTCTTC
CATSDSILSGRTYNEQFF
>TRBD2|TRBJ2-3|TRBV5-4|NA
TGTGCCAGCAGCCTCCGGGGGGGAAGCATAGATACGCAGTATTTT
CASSLRGGSIDTQYF
>NA|TRBJ1-1|TRBV11-3|NA
TGTGCCAGCAGCTTGGGGGGTACCACTGAAGCTTTCTTT
CASSLGGTTEAFF
>TRBD1|TRBJ1-2|TRBV2|NA
TGTGCCAGCAGCCTACAGGGGGCCGGCTACACCTTC
CASSLQGAGYTF
>NA|TRBJ2-3|TRBV7-6|NA
TGTGCCAGCAGCTTAGAGGCAGTGGGGCGAGCAGATACGCAGTATTTT
CASSLEAVGRADTQYF
>TRBD2|TRBJ2-2|TRBV7-2|many
TGTGCCAGCAGCTTTTATCCTAGCGGAAACACCGGGGAGCTGTTTTTT
CASSFYPSGNTGELFF